Each of the 22 T cell receptor beta chains below was sequenced from the same sample in a study of blood T cell repertoires in COVID-19. Method: immunoSEQ multiplex PCR; TCRdb's copy keeps in-frame clones and lacks some. The sample lists 140,000 or so clones, about 80% occurring once. Material for sequencing was peripheral blood. These receptors all come from a man over 45 with acute or convalescent COVID-19.

This sequence joins TRBV19 and TRBJ2-1, with TRBD1 matching over 10 bases. V lost 5 bases, J lost 3 bases, and 4 bases stayed unmatched. Germline V CDR1 and CDR2: LNHDA, SQIVND (reference sequence). The CDR3 sequence is 15 residues long. CDR3 in amino acids: CASSDRDRGYNEQFF. In DNA form, the CDR3 reads TGTGCCAGTAGTGACCGGGACAGGGGCTACAATGAGCAGTTCTTC. The full variable domain, its missing parts supplied by reference TRBV19 and TRBJ2-1, is DGGITQSPKYLFRKEGQNVTLSCEQNLNHDAMYWYRQDPGQGLRLIYYSQIVNDFQKGDIAEGYSVSREKKESFPLTVTSAQKNPTAFYLCASSDRDRGYNEQFFGPGTRLTVL.

This CDR3 is CASSESISSYNEQFF. CDR3 DNA: TGCGCCAGCAGTGAGTCGATTAGCTCCTACAATGAGCAGTTCTTC. The chain links TRBV10-1 to TRBJ2-1; no firm D call. CDR1 and CDR2 from the germline V gene are WNHNN and SYGVQD (reference sequence). The CDR3 has 15 residues. Trimming took 0 bases from V and 0 from J, leaving 6 bases between them.

The chain joins TRBV30 to TRBJ1-3; TRBD1 matches at 8 bases. CDR1 GTSNPN and CDR2 SVGIG come from the germline V gene (reference sequence). The CDR3 is 12 amino acids. Losses at the gene ends were 8 bases for V and 6 bases for J; bases not matched to a gene: 6. The CDR3 DNA is TGTGCCCGTCGACAGGGGACAAACACCATATATTTT. This sequence encodes CARRQGTNTIYF.

This clone was counted only a few times. Written as DNA, the CDR3 is TGTGCCAGCAGCCGTAGCGGCCAAGAGACCCAGTACTTC. Its protein is CASSRSGQETQYF. J is TRBJ2-5 and V is TRBV9, with TRBD2 as a possible D gene (6 bases). The CDR3 sequence is 13 residues long. Germline V gene lookup returns CDR1 SGDLS and CDR2 YYNGEE. V was trimmed by 4 bases and J by 1 base, leaving 8 bases between them.

V is TRBV10-3 and J is TRBJ2-5; 14 bases match TRBD2. The CDR3 totals 14 residues. CDR1 and CDR2 from the germline V gene are ENHRY and SYGVKD. Trimming removed 4 bases from V and 5 bases from J; junction bases left unmatched: 0. CDR3 region: CAISGTSGGETQYF. CDR3 sequence (DNA): TGTGCCATCAGTGGGACTAGCGGGGGGGAGACCCAGTACTTC.

The chain employs TRBV11-3 and TRBJ1-1, with a possible D match to TRBD1 (5 bases). Germline-derived CDR1 and CDR2 are SGHNT and YENEEA. The CDR3 has 14 residues. V was pared by 3 bases and J by 6 bases, with 14 bases between. CDR3 loop: CASSLGGSGAEAFF. In DNA, the CDR3 is TGTGCCAGCAGCTTGGGGGGTTCGGGCGCTGAAGCTTTCTTT.

The table lists this clone with a few counts. The rearrangement links TRBV3-1 (or the pseudogene TRBV3-2) to TRBJ2-3; tentative D call: TRBD2 (5 bases). The ends were cut back, 6 bases at V and 3 bases at J, with 16 bases in the middle. CDR3 length: 15 residues. Germline values: CDR1 LGHDT, CDR2 YNNKEL (reference sequence). The DNA for the CDR3 is TGTGCCAGCAGACGGACTCCCTCGCGGACAGATACGCAGTATTTT. Translated, it gives CASRRTPSRTDTQYF.

This clone has only one observation. The chain carries TRBV6-5 and TRBJ2-3; 7 bases are a match to TRBD1. The CDR3 is 13 residues long. Germline V gene lookup returns CDR1 MNHEY and CDR2 SVGAGI. The J segment lost 5 bases and the V segment lost 5 bases, leaving 4 bases of the junction unmatched. The CDR3 loop is CASSHRGQDTQYF. The CDR3 bases are TGTGCCAGCAGTCACAGGGGACAAGATACGCAGTATTTT.

The CDR3 region has the DNA TGTGCCAGCAGAAGGACAGAAAATCAGCCCCAGCATTTT. This translates into CASRRTENQPQHF. The chain couples TRBV12-3 or TRBV12-4 to TRBJ1-5; maybe TRBD1 (6 bases). The CDR3 covers 13 residues. V lost 6 bases and J 4 bases, leaving 10 bases between the germline ends.

This chain joins TRBV29-1 and TRBJ1-1; 8 bases are shared with TRBD1. V lost 6 bases and J lost 4; bases outside the gene matches: 7. The CDR3 length is 13 residues. The germline gives CDR1 SQVTM, CDR2 ANQGSEA. CDR3 sequence (DNA): TGCAGCGTCACACAGGGGGAAGGCACTGAAGCTTTCTTT. Amino acid sequence: CSVTQGEGTEAFF.

In this sample, this clone turned up once. The chain links TRBV5-6 to TRBJ1-2; D is unresolved. CDR1 and CDR2 (germline): SGHDT, YYEEEE. V lost 0 bases and J 8 bases, leaving 11 bases between the germline ends. This CDR3 is built from 13 residues. CDR3 in DNA: TGTGCCAGCAGCTTGGCCAATGGCCAGGGCTACACCTTC. As protein: CASSLANGQGYTF.

The chain couples TRBV2 to TRBJ2-1; 14 nucleotides agree with TRBD2. CDR1 and CDR2 (germline): SNHLY, FYNNEI. Trimming took 8 bases from V and 6 from J; bases not matched to a gene: 3. The CDR3 is 14 residues long. The CDR3 here is CASLGLAGANEQFF. Here the CDR3 DNA reads TGTGCCAGCCTGGGACTAGCGGGGGCCAATGAGCAGTTCTTC.

The table lists this clone with a few counts. This chain joins TRBV7-9 and TRBJ2-3, with 9 bases aligning to TRBD1. V was pared by 5 bases and J by 4 bases, with 7 bases of the junction left unmatched. Germline CDR1 reads SEHNR; CDR2 reads FQNEAQ (reference sequence). This CDR3 has 15 residues. The CDR3 region is CASSPGQGDADTQYF. Written as DNA, the CDR3 is TGTGCCAGCAGCCCGGGACAGGGTGATGCAGATACGCAGTATTTT.

This clone was recorded only once. This chain joins TRBV27 and TRBJ2-2; TRBD1 is a possible D gene (6 bases). The CDR3 has 15 amino acids. Trimming took off 5 bases at V and 2 bases at J, with 12 bases between the two ends. Germline assignment: CDR1 MNHEY and CDR2 SMNVEV (reference sequence). CDR3 loop: CASSKDSLNTGELFF. The CDR3 bases are TGTGCCAGCAGTAAGGACAGTCTCAACACCGGGGAGCTGTTTTTT.

The genes are TRBV19 and TRBJ2-5; the match to TRBD1 covers 9 bases. The trim removed 0 bases at V and 4 bases at J, leaving 3 bases unmatched. CDR1 and CDR2 (germline): LNHDA, SQIVND (reference sequence). CDR3 size: 15 residues. The chain's CDR3 is CASSIDATGGETQYF. CDR3 nucleotide sequence: TGTGCCAGTAGTATAGATGCGACAGGGGGAGAGACCCAGTACTTC.

The rearrangement links TRBV30 to TRBJ2-7; TRBD1 matches 9 bases. Germline V gives CDR1 GTSNPN, CDR2 SVGIG (reference sequence). The J segment lost 7 bases and the V segment lost 3 bases, leaving 4 bases of the junction unmatched. The CDR3 length is 12 residues. The CDR3 loop reads CAWSGTGREQYF. Here the CDR3 DNA reads TGTGCCTGGAGCGGGACAGGGAGGGAGCAGTACTTC. The complete variable domain, with remaining parts taken from reference TRBV30 and TRBJ2-7, reads SQTIHQWPATLVQPVGSPLSLECTVEGTSNPNLYWYRQAAGRGLQLLFYSVGIGQISSEVPQNLSASRPQDRQFILSSKKLLLSDSGFYLCAWSGTGREQYFGPGTRLTVT.

The count of this clone is one. The chain carries TRBV5-4 and TRBJ2-3; 13 bases align to TRBD2. Germline CDR1 reads SGHNT; CDR2 reads YYREEE (reference sequence). The length of the CDR3 is 20 residues. With V trimmed by 4 bases and J by 0 bases, 14 bases remained unmatched. The CDR3 loop is CASSPYGLAGALPSTDTQYF. The CDR3 DNA follows: TGTGCCAGCAGCCCTTACGGACTAGCGGGGGCTCTACCTAGCACAGATACGCAGTATTTT.

This chain links TRBV12-3 or TRBV12-4 with TRBJ1-2; TRBD1 agrees at 7 bases. V dropped 6 bases and J dropped 5; count of bases not matched to a gene: 6. This CDR3 has 13 residues. The CDR3 is CASSPGQKYGYTF. The CDR3 DNA sequence: TGTGCCAGCAGCCCGGGACAGAAATATGGCTACACCTTC.

As regards this clone: The same CDR3 is also encoded by other DNA sequences in this sample. This rearrangement joins TRBV7-2 to TRBJ2-5; TRBD2 is a possible D gene (6 bases). Per the germline V gene, CDR1 is SGHTA and CDR2 is FQGNSA. This CDR3 has 13 residues. The V end lost 5 bases, the J end lost 1 base, and 8 bases lay between the germline ends. The CDR3 sequence is CASSRDFQETQYF. CDR3 in DNA: TGTGCCAGCAGCCGGGACTTCCAAGAGACCCAGTACTTC.

This clone was seen many times. The J gene is TRBJ2-3, the V gene TRBV3-1 (or the pseudogene TRBV3-2); D not resolved. CDR3 length: 15 residues. The germline CDR1 and CDR2 sequences are LGHDT and YNNKEL (reference sequence). Trimming stripped 4 bases from V and 0 bases from J, with 11 bases between. CDR3 DNA sequence: TGTGCCAGCAGCCCGATTGACGGGAGCACAGATACGCAGTATTTT. Translated, it gives CASSPIDGSTDTQYF.

This clone was seen only a few times. The chain joins TRBV28 to TRBJ1-4, with 8 bases lining up with TRBD1. The J segment lost 11 bases and the V segment lost 5 bases, leaving 10 bases of the junction unmatched. This CDR3 has 14 residues. CDR1 is MDHEN, CDR2 SYDVKM, per germline. The CDR3 nucleotides read TGTGCCAGCAGTCCCGACAGGGGAATTGAGAAACTGTTTTTT. It is translated as CASSPDRGIEKLFF.

This clone has at least ten counts. The chain links TRBV7-2 to TRBJ2-2; TRBD1 matches 8 bases. J gave up 1 base and V 10 bases, and 2 bases lay outside the gene matches. The V gene's germline CDR1 is SGHTA and CDR2 FQGNSA. CDR3 length equals 13 residues. Written as DNA, the CDR3 is TGTGCCAAAGGGACAGGGAACACCGGGGAGCTGTTTTTT. Its translation: CAKGTGNTGELFF.